This entry lists 30 T cell receptor beta chains sequenced from one sample in a study of blood T cell repertoires in COVID-19. The table came from immunoSEQ multiplex PCR; TCRdb's copy has only in-frame clones and leaves some out. The sample has a few hundred thousand clones, 80% to 90% seen once. Sequencing was carried out using PBMCs or T cells enriched from blood (not recorded which). The receptor source for this set is a woman aged 50 to 60 who had been exposed to COVID-19.

The V gene is TRBV6-2 or TRBV6-3, the J gene TRBJ1-1; D unresolved. Germline values: CDR1 MNHEY, CDR2 SVGEGT. V lost 4 bases and J lost 7, with 10 bases in between. This CDR3 has 12 residues. The CDR3 nucleotides are TGTGCCAGCAGTTCCGTGGCTGTTGAAGCTTTCTTT. Translation gives CASSSVAVEAFF.

This clone was recorded a few times. The genes are TRBV4-1 and TRBJ2-1; the D gene is possibly TRBD2 (6 bases). The germline gives CDR1 MGHRA, CDR2 YSYEKL. The CDR3 is 14 residues long. V lost 1 base to trimming and J lost 13 bases, with 17 bases between them. The CDR3 loop reads CASSQGAAGGLQFF. CDR3 DNA sequence: TGCGCCAGCAGCCAAGGGGCGGCAGGAGGGTTACAGTTCTTC.

The rearrangement joins TRBV2 to TRBJ2-5; 8 nucleotides align to TRBD2. Germline CDR1 SNHLY, CDR2 FYNNEI. The CDR3 loop spans 15 amino acids. V dropped 6 bases and J dropped 2; count of bases not matched to a gene: 8. The CDR3 sequence: CASSPGGDRQETQYF. The CDR3 coding sequence is TGTGCCAGCAGCCCCGGGGGGGACCGGCAAGAGACCCAGTACTTC. The variable domain in full, with the rest retrieved from reference TRBV2 and TRBJ2-5, is EPEVTQTPSHQVTQMGQEVILRCVPISNHLYFYWYRQILGQKVEFLVSFYNNEISEKSEIFDDQFSVERPDGSNFTLKIRSTKLEDSAMYFCASSPGGDRQETQYFGPGTRLLVL.

CDR3 nucleotides: TGTGCCAGCACCTACCGGGGGGGTACTGAAGCTTTCTTT. Translated: CASTYRGGTEAFF. J is TRBJ1-1 and V is TRBV12-3 or TRBV12-4, with D perhaps TRBD1 (5 bases). Deletions cut 7 bases from V and 5 bases from J, with 14 bases between. The CDR3 spans 13 residues.

The V and J genes are TRBV7-8 and TRBJ1-6; D uncertain. The CDR3 is 15 residues long. The V gene's germline CDR1 is SGHVS and CDR2 FQNEAQ. V lost 5 bases and J lost 8, with 16 bases in between. CDR3 sequence: CASSRDRVPYSPLHF. DNA of the CDR3: TGTGCCAGCAGCCGAGACCGGGTCCCTTATTCACCCCTCCACTTT.

This clone was found once. J is TRBJ2-3 and V is TRBV11-3; 8 positions match TRBD1. Trimming cost V 2 bases and J 3 bases; bases outside gene matches: 7. Germline CDR1 SGHNT, CDR2 YENEEA. There are 16 residues in the CDR3. The CDR3 DNA sequence: TGTGCCAGCAGCTTATCTACAGGGGGGCTGACAGATACGCAGTATTTT. This encodes CASSLSTGGLTDTQYF.

V gene TRBV27 combines with J gene TRBJ2-2; TRBD1 matches 7 bases. Germline V gives CDR1 MNHEY, CDR2 SMNVEV (reference sequence). V lost 5 bases to trimming and J lost 1 base; unmatched junction nucleotides: 10. This CDR3 spans 17 amino acids. CDR3 in amino acids: CASSKFSTGLNTGELFF. For the CDR3, the DNA is TGTGCCAGCAGTAAATTTTCGACAGGGCTGAACACCGGGGAGCTGTTTTTT.

This chain connects TRBV30 to TRBJ1-6, with 9 bases fitting TRBD1. V lost 2 bases and J lost 10; bases outside the gene matches: 6. CDR1 is GTSNPN, CDR2 SVGIG, per germline (reference sequence). CDR3 size: 14 residues. The CDR3 DNA is TGTGCCTGGAGTTGGGACAGGGTAAAATCACCCCTCCACTTT. The encoded protein is CAWSWDRVKSPLHF.

The chain has TRBV5-1 and TRBJ2-7; 8 positions agree with TRBD2. Per germline, CDR1 SGHRS and CDR2 YFSETQ. The V segment lost 1 base and the J segment 0 bases; nucleotides outside the gene matches: 3. This CDR3 region has 15 residues. CDR3 in DNA: TGCGCCAGCAGCTTGACTAGCGGCTTCTCCTACGAGCAGTACTTC. Residues: CASSLTSGFSYEQYF.

The chain combines TRBV21-1 with TRBJ2-7; TRBD1 reflects the table's D call only, with no check against the DNA. TRBV21-1 is designated a pseudogene. This CDR3 has 15 residues. CDR3 in amino acids: CASSSLRDRGNEQYF. CDR3 coding DNA: TGTGCCAGCAGCTCTCTCCGGGACAGGGGAAATGAGCAGTACTTC.

The genes are TRBV10-2 and TRBJ2-7, with TRBD1 matching over 9 bases. Germline trimming cut 6 bases from V and 5 bases from J; bases unmatched to any gene: 8. The CDR3 consists of 14 residues. Germline CDR1 WSHSY, CDR2 SAAADI. CDR3 DNA sequence: TGCGCCAGCAGCCTGGGACAGGGTCGGAACGAGCAGTACTTC. Translating it yields CASSLGQGRNEQYF.

The rearrangement links TRBV7-6 to TRBJ2-7; the match to TRBD1 covers 10 bases. Germline CDR1 is SGHVS and CDR2 is FNYEAQ. Germline trimming cut 5 bases from V and 5 bases from J; bases unmatched to any gene: 15. This CDR3 region has 17 residues. In DNA, the CDR3 is TGTGCCAGCAGCGTCGGGCCTCCGGGACAGGGGTCCCACGAGCAGTACTTC. This encodes CASSVGPPGQGSHEQYF.

This clone was detected only a few times. This chain uses TRBV28 with TRBJ1-3; 8 bases fit TRBD1. The CDR3 has 14 residues. Germline trimming cut 8 bases from V and 4 bases from J; bases unmatched to any gene: 7. Per the germline V gene, CDR1 is MDHEN and CDR2 is SYDVKM. CDR3 DNA: TGTGCCAGCTGCTGGACAGGGCAAGGAAACACCATATATTTT. This translates into CASCWTGQGNTIYF.

This chain joins TRBV15 and TRBJ1-1, with 8 bases matching TRBD1. This CDR3 is built from 15 residues. CDR1 is LNHNV, CDR2 YYDKDF, per germline (reference sequence). Trimming at V came to 2 bases and at J to 2 bases, leaving 4 bases not matched to a gene. CDR3 bases: TGTGCCACCAGCAGACCCGGGACAGGCAACACTGAAGCTTTCTTT. Translated: CATSRPGTGNTEAFF.

The J gene is TRBJ2-3, the V gene TRBV3-1 (or the pseudogene TRBV3-2); TRBD2 matches at 8 bases. The ends lost 3 bases at V and 2 bases at J; junction bases unmatched: 7. CDR1 and CDR2 from the germline V gene are LGHDT and YNNKEL (reference sequence). The CDR3 is made up of 16 amino acids. Here the CDR3 reads CASSHLAGRLTDTQYF. The CDR3 coding sequence is TGTGCCAGCAGCCATTTAGCGGGGAGACTCACAGATACGCAGTATTTT.

The gene calls are TRBV12-5 and TRBJ1-3; no firm D call. Germline V gene sequence: CDR1 LGHNT, CDR2 FRNRAP. The CDR3 has 15 residues. Between the trimmed V and J ends, which lost 4 bases and 0 bases, there was a span of 10 bases. The CDR3 loop is CASGYILSSGNTIYF. CDR3 nucleotides: TGTGCTAGTGGTTATATACTAAGCTCTGGAAACACCATATATTTT.

This clone was observed once. The chain combines TRBV12-3 or TRBV12-4 with TRBJ2-2; D uncertain. The CDR3 totals 12 residues. Trimming took 7 bases from V and 9 from J, leaving 12 bases between them. CDR3 in amino acids: CASTPRSRELFF. The CDR3 coding sequence is TGTGCCAGCACCCCACGGTCCCGGGAGCTGTTTTTT.

This chain uses TRBV27 with TRBJ1-1; TRBD1 is a possible D gene (5 bases). This CDR3 has 13 amino acids. Germline V CDR1 and CDR2: MNHEY, SMNVEV (reference sequence). Trimming stripped 2 bases from V and 10 bases from J, with 14 bases between. The CDR3 bases are TGTGCCAGCAGTTTACTGGGGGGAGAAAGAGCTTTCTTT. Its translation: CASSLLGGERAFF.

This clone appeared a few times. This chain uses TRBV7-2 with TRBJ1-6; D uncertain. Germline assignment: CDR1 SGHTA and CDR2 FQGNSA. V lost 6 bases to trimming and J lost 0 bases, with 9 bases between them. The CDR3 contains 15 residues. The CDR3 DNA is TGTGCCAGCAGAACAGCAAGCTCCTATAATTCACCCCTCCACTTT. Translated, it gives CASRTASSYNSPLHF.

The chain recombines TRBV14 with TRBJ1-2; D perhaps matches TRBD1 (6 bases). Trimming took 4 bases from V and 2 from J, leaving 11 bases between them. The germline gives CDR1 SGHDN, CDR2 FVKESK. This CDR3 spans 14 amino acids. The CDR3: CASSLDRRNYGYTF. The CDR3 DNA sequence: TGTGCCAGCAGCCTTGACAGGAGAAACTATGGCTACACCTTC.

The chain couples TRBV5-4 to TRBJ2-7; 10 bases match TRBD1. Per the germline V gene, CDR1 is SGHNT and CDR2 is YYREEE (reference sequence). V dropped 4 bases and J dropped 6; count of bases not matched to a gene: 4. CDR3 length: 13 residues. CDR3 coding DNA: TGTGCCAGCAGCCCGACAGGGGGCGGCGAGCAGTACTTC. This gives the protein CASSPTGGGEQYF.

This rearrangement joins TRBV12-1 to TRBJ1-3; TRBD1, the table's D call, lacks a check against the DNA. TRBV12-1 is deemed a pseudogene. The CDR3 sequence is 15 residues long. In DNA, the CDR3 is TGTGCCAGCAGCACGACAGGCCGCTCTGGAAACACCATATATTTT. Translation: CASSTTGRSGNTIYF.

This clone was recorded many times. This chain connects TRBV4-3 to TRBJ2-3, with 8 positions matching TRBD2. The trim removed 4 bases at V and 4 bases at J, leaving 7 bases unmatched. The length of the CDR3 is 15 residues. CDR1 and CDR2 from the germline V gene are LGHNA and YSLEER. CDR3: CASSPGGAGSDTQYF. As DNA, the CDR3 is TGCGCCAGCAGCCCCGGGGGGGCCGGGTCAGATACGCAGTATTTT.

V is TRBV7-9 and J is TRBJ2-5; weak D call: TRBD1 (5 bases). The CDR3 length is 14 residues. The V end lost 0 bases, the J end lost 5 bases, and 10 bases lay between the germline ends. Germline V CDR1 and CDR2: SEHNR, FQNEAQ (reference sequence). The CDR3 here is CASSLAGRVETQYF. CDR3 nucleotide sequence: TGTGCCAGCAGCTTAGCGGGGCGAGTGGAGACCCAGTACTTC. The variable domain in full, completed from reference TRBV7-9 and TRBJ2-5, reads DTGVSQNPRHKITKRGQNVTFRCDPISEHNRLYWYRQTLGQGPEFLTYFQNEAQLEKSRLLSDRFSAERPKGSFSTLEIQRTEQGDSAMYLCASSLAGRVETQYFGPGTRLLVL.

Worth noting for this clone: This specimen includes other DNA sequences encoding the same CDR3. The genes are TRBV19 and TRBJ2-3; D is unclear. The CDR3 runs to 11 residues. Germline V gene lookup returns CDR1 LNHDA and CDR2 SQIVND (reference sequence). V lost 4 bases, J lost 5 bases, and 4 bases lay in between. The CDR3 spells CASSTRDTQYF. For the CDR3, the DNA is TGTGCCAGTAGTACCCGAGATACGCAGTATTTT.

This sequence joins TRBV10-3 and TRBJ1-1; 10 positions agree with TRBD1. Germline V lookup: CDR1 ENHRY, CDR2 SYGVKD. This CDR3 spans 15 amino acids. The V segment lost 3 bases and the J segment 11 bases; nucleotides outside the gene matches: 12. CDR3 protein: CAISDPGQGSPFAFF. The CDR3 DNA reads TGTGCCATCAGTGACCCGGGACAGGGGAGCCCTTTTGCTTTCTTT.

This rearrangement joins TRBV4-2 to TRBJ1-5; D not certain. The V end lost 0 bases, the J end lost 11 bases, and 14 bases lay between the germline ends. The V gene's germline CDR1 is LGHNA and CDR2 YNFKEQ. CDR3 size: 14 residues. The CDR3 nucleotides read TGTGCCAGCAGCCAAGATCGGGTCGGGAGGTCCCAGCATTTT. The encoded protein is CASSQDRVGRSQHF.

The J gene is TRBJ2-7, the V gene TRBV24-1; 8 positions match TRBD1. In germline, CDR1 is KGHDR, CDR2 SFDVKD. This CDR3 region has 15 residues. V was pared by 3 bases and J by 5 bases, with 8 bases of the junction left unmatched. The CDR3 DNA reads TGTGCCACCAGTGATACCCAGGGGGCGGGACACGAGCAGTACTTC. This codes for CATSDTQGAGHEQYF.

The chain links TRBV5-8 to TRBJ2-4, with a possible D match to TRBD1 (6 bases). Deletions cut 7 bases from V and 0 bases from J, with 20 bases between. CDR3 length: 17 amino acids. The germline CDR1 and CDR2 sequences are SGHTS and YDEGEE. CDR3 region: CASGQFGTSLAKNIQYF. In DNA, the CDR3 is TGTGCCAGCGGCCAGTTCGGGACATCACTAGCCAAAAACATTCAGTACTTC. Based on the CDR3 plus reference TRBV5-8 and TRBJ2-4, the full variable domain is EAGVTQSPTHLIKTRGQQATLRCSPISGHTSVYWYQQALGLGLQFLLWYDEGEERNRGNFPPRFSGRQFPNYSSELNVNALELEDSALYLCASGQFGTSLAKNIQYFGAGTRLSVL.

The V and J genes are TRBV20-1 and TRBJ1-1; unclear D gene. The CDR3 runs 11 residues. Germline V gene data show CDR1 as DFQATT and CDR2 as SNEGSKA (reference sequence). The germline V and J ends were trimmed by 3 bases and 6 bases, with 8 bases remaining between them. In DNA, the CDR3 is TGCAGTGCTAGCAGATCCGCTGAAGCTTTCTTT. This encodes CSASRSAEAFF.